Following are 15 T cell receptor beta chains from one sample sequenced in a study of shared clonotypes between healthy human individuals. TCRdb's table, derived via immunoSEQ multiplex PCR, lists solely in-frame clones and lacks some. The sample lists about a million clones, 60% to 85% seen once, with around 1.5% in the top ten. Sequencing was performed on memory CD4+ T cells sorted from blood. This sample's subset: CD45RA-negative fraction. The source is a man between 18 and 29 years old in good health.

The chain is built from TRBV7-2 and TRBJ2-1, with TRBD2 matching 9 bases. The V gene end was trimmed by 5 bases and the J gene end by 3 bases; junction bases not matched to a gene: 5. The CDR3 has 15 amino acids. The germline V gene has CDR1 SGHTA and CDR2 FQGNSA. CDR3: CASSIGSGGYNEQFF. The DNA for the CDR3 is TGTGCCAGCAGCATTGGTAGCGGGGGCTACAATGAGCAGTTCTTC.

The genes are TRBV5-3 and TRBJ2-1, with 8 bases aligning to TRBD2. TRBV5-3 qualifies as an ORF whose function is uncertain. The trim removed 6 bases at V and 8 bases at J, leaving 7 bases unmatched. CDR3 size: 13 residues. The CDR3: CARTVRGRYEQFF. CDR3 sequence (DNA): TGTGCCAGAACCGTCCGCGGGAGGTATGAGCAGTTCTTC.

As concerns this clone: Additional DNA sequences in this sample encode the identical CDR3. The V gene is TRBV7-2, the J gene TRBJ2-2; D is unresolved. CDR3 length equals 14 residues. The germline CDR1 and CDR2 sequences are SGHTA and FQGNSA. The V gene lost 2 bases and the J gene lost 1 base, with 5 bases spanning the gap. The CDR3 protein is CASSLRQNTGELFF. The CDR3 nucleotides are TGTGCCAGCAGCTTAAGGCAGAACACCGGGGAGCTGTTTTTT.

J is TRBJ1-1 and V is TRBV25-1, with D tentatively TRBD1 (5 bases). From germline, CDR1 is MGHDK and CDR2 SYGVNS. Trimming removed 4 bases at V and 3 bases at J, with 12 bases between. The CDR3 loop spans 14 amino acids. The CDR3 protein is CASSVREWDTEAFF. CDR3 nucleotides: TGTGCCAGCAGTGTCAGGGAATGGGACACTGAAGCTTTCTTT.

V usage is TRBV5-4 and J usage is TRBJ2-3; D may be TRBD2 (5 bases). V dropped 1 base and J dropped 1 base, with 13 bases sitting between them. The V gene's germline CDR1 is SGHNT and CDR2 YYREEE (reference sequence). The CDR3 is made up of 16 amino acids. The CDR3 coding sequence is TGTGCCAGCAGCTTGTATGTGATCGGGGGCACAGATACGCAGTATTTT. Its translation: CASSLYVIGGTDTQYF. Drawing the rest from reference TRBV5-4 and TRBJ2-3, the complete variable domain is ETGVTQSPTHLIKTRGQQVTLRCSSQSGHNTVSWYQQALGQGPQFIFQYYREEENGRGNFPPRFSGLQFPNYSSELNVNALELDDSALYLCASSLYVIGGTDTQYFGPGTRLTVL.

A few counts support this clone. This chain links TRBV6-5 with TRBJ1-4; 8 bases match TRBD1. The CDR3 extends over 15 amino acids. CDR1 MNHEY and CDR2 SVGAGI come from the germline V gene. Trimming cost V 0 bases and J 7 bases; bases outside gene matches: 4. CDR3 DNA sequence: TGTGCCAGCAGTTACTCGTCAGGGGGCAGTGAAAAACTGTTTTTT. This translates into CASSYSSGGSEKLFF.

Only a few counts were recorded for this clone. The gene calls are TRBV6-1 and TRBJ2-3; D is unclear. Trimming took 0 bases from V and 6 from J, leaving 10 bases between them. The CDR3 has 14 residues. Germline CDR1 MNHNS, CDR2 SASEGT. CDR3 nucleotides: TGTGCCAGCAGTGAAGCGCTCGGTGTTGATACGCAGTATTTT. This sequence encodes CASSEALGVDTQYF.

This clone showed up just once. The chain is built from TRBV11-2 and TRBJ1-4; D is unclear. The germline gives CDR1 SGHAT, CDR2 FQNNGV. CDR3 length: 15 residues. V lost 8 bases and J lost 7, with 20 bases in between. CDR3 sequence (DNA): TGTGCCAGCCGACTCACCGGGTTCCTAAGTGAAAAACTGTTTTTT. Translating gives CASRLTGFLSEKLFF.

The J gene is TRBJ1-6, the V gene TRBV6-5, with no clear D. This CDR3 region has 14 residues. V was cut by 6 bases and J by 9 bases, with 15 bases left in between. Germline V gene data show CDR1 as MNHEY and CDR2 as SVGAGI. CDR3 sequence: CASRDDSTGSPLHF. The CDR3 DNA reads as TGTGCCAGCAGGGATGATTCGACGGGTTCACCCCTCCACTTT.

Points on this clone: Other DNA sequences from this sample encode an identical CDR3 as well. CDR3 nucleotides: TGTGCCAGCAGTAAAGGACGCACCTATGGCTACACCTTC. This codes for CASSKGRTYGYTF. This chain connects TRBV6-5 to TRBJ1-2, with D unclear. The V gene lost 5 bases and the J gene lost 4 bases, with 11 bases spanning the gap. CDR1 and CDR2 from the germline V gene are MNHEY and SVGAGI. There are 13 residues in the CDR3.

The chain couples TRBV30 to TRBJ2-1; 12 positions match TRBD2. The CDR3 contains 15 residues. Germline-derived CDR1 and CDR2 are GTSNPN and SVGIG (reference sequence). CDR3 protein: CGLAGGMSSYNEQFF. The CDR3 DNA sequence: TGTGGGCTAGCGGGAGGGATGAGCTCCTACAATGAGCAGTTCTTC.

The chain links TRBV29-1 to TRBJ2-7; D unresolved. The V gene's germline CDR1 is SQVTM and CDR2 ANQGSEA. V gave up 5 bases and J gave up 6 bases, with 14 bases separating them. The CDR3 runs to 12 residues. CDR3 amino acids: CSVQENAGEQYF. CDR3 nucleotide sequence: TGCAGCGTTCAGGAGAACGCCGGCGAGCAGTACTTC.

This clone has just one count. The chain uses TRBV23-1 and TRBJ2-3, with 8 bases lining up with TRBD1. TRBV23-1 counts as an open reading frame of uncertain function. J gave up 5 bases and V 0 bases, and 10 bases lay outside the gene matches. The CDR3 length is 17 residues. CDR3 residues: CASSQSGAGGIVDTQYF. The DNA of the CDR3 is TGCGCCAGCAGTCAATCGGGGGCAGGGGGCATTGTAGATACGCAGTATTTT.

J is TRBJ2-1 and V is TRBV7-2; D uncertain. CDR1 is SGHTA and CDR2 is FQGNSA in the germline V gene. Trimming removed 1 base at V and 0 bases at J, with 7 bases between. This CDR3 is 15 amino acids long. CDR3 nucleotides: TGTGCCAGCAGCTTAGGTCACGGCTCCTACAATGAGCAGTTCTTC. Translation: CASSLGHGSYNEQFF.

The chain couples TRBV6-6 to TRBJ2-1; 9 bases match TRBD1. The J segment lost 7 bases and the V segment lost 2 bases, leaving 9 bases of the junction unmatched. Germline CDR1 is MNHNY and CDR2 is SVGAGI (reference sequence). The CDR3 spans 16 residues. The CDR3 reads CASSYDRDRVRNEQFF. The CDR3 nucleotides read TGTGCCAGCAGTTACGACCGGGACAGGGTGAGGAATGAGCAGTTCTTC.